These 18 T cell receptor beta chains were sequenced from one sample in a study of shared clonotypes between healthy human individuals. Terminally differentiated effector memory CD45RA+ cells were excluded from the naive CD8 cells, which were CD45RO-negative and positively selected for CCR7. Here immunoSEQ multiplex PCR was the method, and the copy in TCRdb shows in-frame clones only, minus some. The data show about 2.2 million clones, about 93% seen once. Sequencing was done on a sample of naive CD8+ T cells from PBMCs. Receptors originate from a man aged 18 to 29 in good health. Some clones in this sample may be carry-over from other donors' samples.

This rearrangement joins TRBV19 to TRBJ2-3; D might be TRBD1 (7 bases). V lost 7 bases, J lost 6 bases, and 20 bases lay in between. Germline CDR1 and CDR2: LNHDA and SQIVND (reference sequence). This CDR3 has 15 residues. CDR3 coding DNA: TGTGCCAGTAAAATTGGAGGGGGCTTTTGGGATACGCAGTATTTT. As protein: CASKIGGGFWDTQYF.

In regard to this clone: Other nucleotide sequences in the sample specify the same CDR3. The CDR3 spells CASSLTGSYNEQFF. The CDR3 DNA follows: TGTGCCAGCAGCTTAACGGGTTCCTACAATGAGCAGTTCTTC. The chain links TRBV7-3 to TRBJ2-1; unclear D gene. This CDR3 contains 14 residues. The ends were cut back, 0 bases at V and 1 base at J, with 4 bases in the middle. Germline lookup yields CDR1 SGHTA and CDR2 FQGTGA.

This clone came up once. The V gene is TRBV7-8, the J gene TRBJ2-7, with 13 positions matching TRBD2. Per the germline V gene, CDR1 is SGHVS and CDR2 is FQNEAQ. Trimming removed 0 bases from V and 4 bases from J; junction bases left unmatched: 0. The CDR3 extends over 15 amino acids. The CDR3 DNA reads as TGTGCCAGCAGCTTAGCGACTAGCGGGAGGTACGAGCAGTACTTC. As protein: CASSLATSGRYEQYF.

The CDR3 nucleotides are TGTGCCAGCAGCCCCCCGGGGGGGGCGGGGAGAAACTATGGCTACACCTTC. Its protein is CASSPPGGAGRNYGYTF. This sequence joins TRBV11-2 and TRBJ1-2; a weak D match, TRBD1 (6 bases). There are 17 residues in the CDR3. Trimming removed 5 bases from V and 2 bases from J, with 21 bases in between. Germline V gene lookup returns CDR1 SGHAT and CDR2 FQNNGV.

In its sample, this clone was seen once. The rearrangement uses TRBV7-3 and TRBJ1-5, with TRBD1 as a possible D gene (6 bases). CDR3 length equals 15 residues. Germline assignment: CDR1 SGHTA and CDR2 FQGTGA. Trimming left V 6 bases short and J 0 bases short, with 12 bases between. The CDR3 DNA reads as TGTGCCAGCAGTCTTCGGACAGCTAGCAATCAGCCCCAGCATTTT. As protein: CASSLRTASNQPQHF.

This clone was observed a single time. The genes are TRBV9 and TRBJ1-1; 7 bases fit TRBD1. With V trimmed by 0 bases and J by 3 bases, 5 bases remained unmatched. From germline, CDR1 is SGDLS and CDR2 YYNGEE. The CDR3 spans 15 residues. CDR3 amino acids: CASSVGGTDHTEAFF. In nucleotides, the CDR3 is TGTGCCAGCAGCGTAGGAGGGACAGACCACACTGAAGCTTTCTTT. The variable domain in full, with the rest retrieved from reference TRBV9 and TRBJ1-1, is DSGVTQTPKHLITATGQRVTLRCSPRSGDLSVYWYQQSLDQGLQFLIQYYNGEERAKGNILERFSAQQFPDLHSELNLSSLELGDSALYFCASSVGGTDHTEAFFGQGTRLTVV.

The V call is TRBV11-2, the J call TRBJ1-2; no clear D. V was clipped by 2 bases and J by 10 bases, with 20 bases between them. Looked up from germline, CDR1 is SGHAT and CDR2 is FQNNGV. The CDR3 covers 15 residues. The CDR3 DNA sequence: TGTGCCAGCAGCTTATATGTACGCCAGGAGGCTATCTACACCTTC. It is translated as CASSLYVRQEAIYTF.

The rearrangement joins TRBV4-1 to TRBJ2-7; no clear D. Germline CDR1 is MGHRA and CDR2 is YSYEKL. V lost 0 bases, J lost 0 bases, and 15 bases lay in between. The CDR3 loop spans 17 amino acids. CDR3 DNA sequence: TGCGCCAGCAGCCAAGAGGGTAGCCCCCGGAACTCCTACGAGCAGTACTTC. Translated, it gives CASSQEGSPRNSYEQYF.

The chain is built from TRBV6-6 and TRBJ2-4; D is unclear. Trimming took off 0 bases at V and 8 bases at J, with 11 bases between the two ends. The CDR3 is 14 residues long. Germline-derived CDR1 and CDR2 are MNHNY and SVGAGI (reference sequence). CDR3 sequence (DNA): TGTGCCAGCAGTTACTCTGCGGCAGTAGACATTCAGTACTTC. Translation gives CASSYSAAVDIQYF.

This chain joins TRBV19 and TRBJ2-1; the match to TRBD2 covers 9 bases. This CDR3 contains 15 residues. V was clipped by 5 bases and J by 6 bases; unmatched bases: 8. The germline V gene encodes CDR1 LNHDA and CDR2 SQIVND (reference sequence). CDR3 in amino acids: CASSSEREVGNEQFF. The DNA for the CDR3 is TGTGCCAGTAGTTCTGAGCGGGAGGTGGGCAATGAGCAGTTCTTC.

A single count supports this clone. The chain has TRBV28 and TRBJ2-7, with D possibly being TRBD2 (6 bases). The CDR3 has 14 amino acids. The V end lost 6 bases, the J end lost 3 bases, and 15 bases lay between the germline ends. In germline, CDR1 is MDHEN, CDR2 SYDVKM. CDR3 residues: CASRTYAGNYEQYF. CDR3 in DNA: TGTGCCAGCAGGACCTACGCGGGAAACTACGAGCAGTACTTC. The complete variable domain, with remaining parts taken from reference TRBV28 and TRBJ2-7, reads DVKVTQSSRYLVKRTGEKVFLECVQDMDHENMFWYRQDPGLGLRLIYFSYDVKMKEKGDIPEGYSVSREKKERFSLILESASTNQTSMYLCASRTYAGNYEQYFGPGTRLTVT.

V gene TRBV4-1 combines with J gene TRBJ2-2; TRBD2 matches at 8 bases. CDR1 is MGHRA, CDR2 YSYEKL, per germline. With V trimmed by 0 bases and J by 7 bases, 10 bases remained unmatched. The CDR3 sequence is 17 residues long. The CDR3 DNA reads TGCGCCAGCAGCCAAGATATAAAGCGGGAGTATAACGGGGAGCTGTTTTTT. Amino acids: CASSQDIKREYNGELFF.

The chain uses TRBV11-2 and TRBJ1-2; D may be TRBD1 (6 bases). Germline assignment: CDR1 SGHAT and CDR2 FQNNGV. This CDR3 is built from 15 residues. V shed 5 bases and J shed 4 bases, with 17 bases lying between them. The CDR3 DNA is TGTGCCAGCAGCCCTCGTGGAGGGGGGTTCTATGGCTACACCTTC. Translation: CASSPRGGGFYGYTF.

This chain joins TRBV5-1 and TRBJ2-7; TRBD2 matches 8 bases. The V gene end was trimmed by 3 bases and the J gene end by 4 bases; junction bases not matched to a gene: 9. Germline CDR1 SGHRS, CDR2 YFSETQ. CDR3 length equals 15 residues. The CDR3 sequence: CASSSPGTREYEQYF. The CDR3 DNA follows: TGCGCCAGCAGCTCGCCGGGGACTAGGGAATACGAGCAGTACTTC.

Here the CDR3 reads CASSLSFSGRVGEQFF. The CDR3 nucleotides read TGTGCCAGCAGCTTATCGTTTAGCGGGAGGGTAGGTGAGCAGTTCTTC. The rearrangement joins TRBV7-9 to TRBJ2-1; TRBD2 matches at 11 bases. The germline CDR1 and CDR2 sequences are SEHNR and FQNEAQ (reference sequence). The CDR3 consists of 16 residues. The V gene end was trimmed by 2 bases and the J gene end by 9 bases; junction bases not matched to a gene: 9.

This chain uses TRBV7-9 with TRBJ1-4, with D tentatively TRBD1 (5 bases). This CDR3 comprises 16 residues. V was shortened by 1 base and J by 2 bases, with 11 bases between the two germline ends. CDR1 SEHNR and CDR2 FQNEAQ come from the germline V gene (reference sequence). Here the CDR3 reads CASSLVTTATNEKLFF. The CDR3 nucleotides read TGTGCCAGCAGCTTAGTAACGACAGCTACTAATGAAAAACTGTTTTTT.

The J gene is TRBJ2-7, the V gene TRBV28; no firm D call. Trimming cost V 1 base and J 0 bases, with 19 bases left between them. The CDR3 has 18 amino acids. In germline, CDR1 is MDHEN, CDR2 SYDVKM. The CDR3 protein is CASSLSGWKRAISYEQYF. The CDR3, as DNA: TGTGCCAGCAGTTTATCCGGCTGGAAGCGCGCGATCTCCTACGAGCAGTACTTC.

CDR3 nucleotide sequence: TGCGCCAGCAGCCAAGAAGTTGGAGATGAGCAGTTCTTC. As protein: CASSQEVGDEQFF. The chain recombines TRBV4-3 with TRBJ2-1; D is ambiguous. Deletions cut 0 bases from V and 8 bases from J, with 8 bases between. Germline V gene data show CDR1 as LGHNA and CDR2 as YSLEER. The CDR3 is made up of 13 amino acids.